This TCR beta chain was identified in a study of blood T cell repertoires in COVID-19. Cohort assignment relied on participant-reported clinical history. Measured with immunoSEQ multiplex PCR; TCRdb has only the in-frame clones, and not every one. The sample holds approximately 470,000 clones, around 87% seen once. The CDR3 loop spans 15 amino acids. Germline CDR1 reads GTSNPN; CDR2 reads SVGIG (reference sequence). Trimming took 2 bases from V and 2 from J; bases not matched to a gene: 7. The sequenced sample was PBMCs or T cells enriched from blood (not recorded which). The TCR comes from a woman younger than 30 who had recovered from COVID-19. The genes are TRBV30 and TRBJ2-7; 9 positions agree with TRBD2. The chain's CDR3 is CAWSPGGGGAYEQYF. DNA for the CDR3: TGTGCCTGGAGTCCCGGGGGCGGGGGGGCCTACGAGCAGTACTTC.